This is a list of T cell receptor beta chains from one sample in a study of blood T cell repertoires in COVID-19. Sequenced by immunoSEQ multiplex PCR; TCRdb stores in-frame clones only, minus some. The sample has around 230,000 clones, 75% to 85% seen once; the top ten hold 5% to 6.5%. Material for sequencing was peripheral blood. The receptors were gathered from a man aged 45-60 years with COVID-19, enrolled during active disease. CDR3s include the opening cysteine and the closing phenylalanine or tryptophan. The D gene is left open where the match is weak. The size of a clone is reported for some rows only, either as once, few or many, or as a class for expanded clones.

d_call	j_call	clone_size	v_call	cdr3_aa	cdr3_nt
TRBD2	TRBJ2-7	NA	TRBV7-8	CASSLGSSGGYGEQYF	TGTGCCAGCAGCTTAGGTTCTAGCGGGGGGTACGGGGAGCAGTACTTC
TRBD1	TRBJ2-7	few	TRBV4-3	CASSPAVSGGYEQYF	TGCGCCAGCAGCCCCGCGGTGTCAGGGGGCTACGAGCAGTACTTC
NA	TRBJ1-2	NA	TRBV7-2	CASSISTGYYGYTF	TGTGCCAGCAGCATATCGACAGGATACTATGGCTACACCTTC
NA	TRBJ2-5	NA	TRBV24-1	CATSPGGSVETQYF	TGTGCCACCAGTCCGGGGGGCTCGGTGGAGACCCAGTACTTC
NA	TRBJ1-1	NA	TRBV7-7	CASSLGCQTEAFF	TGTGCTAGCAGCTTAGGGTGCCAGACTGAAGCTTTCTTT
TRBD1	TRBJ1-1	NA	TRBV5-1	CASSLPNDRVSTEAFF	TGCGCCAGCAGCTTGCCCAACGACAGGGTGAGCACTGAAGCTTTCTTT
NA	TRBJ2-7	NA	TRBV28	CASKDREGEQYF	TGTGCCAGCAAAGATCGAGAGGGCGAGCAGTACTTC
TRBD1	TRBJ2-7	NA	TRBV18	CASSPQGAYEQYF	TGTGCCAGCTCACCACAGGGGGCTTACGAGCAGTACTTC
NA	TRBJ1-1	NA	TRBV30	CAWHPGDGYTEAFF	TGTGCCTGGCATCCGGGGGACGGGTACACTGAAGCTTTCTTT
TRBD2	TRBJ2-3	NA	TRBV28	CASSGGDLSTDTQYF	TGTGCCAGCAGCGGGGGGGACCTTAGCACAGATACGCAGTATTTT
TRBD1	TRBJ1-2	NA	TRBV6-5	CASSYSKGAGYGYTF	TGTGCCAGCAGTTACTCGAAGGGGGCTGGATATGGCTACACCTTC
TRBD2	TRBJ2-2	NA	TRBV7-3	CASSFGRVDTGELFF	TGTGCCAGCAGCTTCGGGAGGGTGGACACCGGGGAGCTGTTTTTT
NA	TRBJ2-7	NA	TRBV4-1	CASSSGQPTSSYEQYF	TGCGCCAGCAGCTCCGGACAGCCAACGAGCTCCTACGAGCAGTACTTC
NA	TRBJ2-7	NA	TRBV3-1/TRBV3-2	CASSPTYEQYF	TGTGCCAGCAGCCCGACTTACGAGCAGTACTTC
NA	TRBJ2-3	NA	TRBV10-2	CASSEGAGIAHTDTQYF	TGCGCCAGCAGTGAGGGTGCCGGGATAGCCCACACAGATACGCAGTATTTT
NA	TRBJ1-4	NA	TRBV7-9	CASSFQVNEKLFF	TGTGCCAGCAGCTTCCAGGTTAATGAAAAACTGTTTTTT
NA	TRBJ2-5	NA	TRBV5-4	CASSKRTEQETQYF	TGTGCCAGCAGCAAACGGACAGAACAAGAGACCCAGTACTTC
NA	TRBJ2-5	NA	TRBV28	CASGLQETQYF	TGTGCCAGCGGCCTTCAAGAGACCCAGTACTTC
TRBD1	TRBJ1-2	NA	TRBV30	CAWSISGGGYGYTF	TGTGCCTGGAGTATTTCAGGGGGCGGCTATGGCTACACCTTC
NA	TRBJ1-6	few	TRBV7-9	CASSLQGNNSPLHF	TGTGCCAGCAGCTTACAGGGGAATAATTCACCCCTCCACTTT
NA	TRBJ2-5	NA	TRBV5-6	CASSLRGLDAETQYF	TGTGCCAGCAGTCTCCGGGGGTTGGATGCAGAGACCCAGTACTTC
TRBD2	TRBJ2-5	NA	TRBV6-2/TRBV6-3	CASSYRDYPRTQYF	TGTGCCAGCAGTTATAGGGACTACCCGAGGACCCAGTACTTC
TRBD1	TRBJ1-2	NA	TRBV3-1/TRBV3-2	CASSQDHGGGRVGYTF	TGTGCCAGCAGCCAAGATCACGGAGGGGGCAGGGTTGGCTACACCTTC
TRBD2	TRBJ2-2	NA	TRBV5-1	CASSLRTSGVATGELFF	TGCGCCAGCAGCTTGAGGACTAGCGGGGTGGCCACCGGGGAGCTGTTTTTT
NA	TRBJ1-1	once	TRBV3-1/TRBV3-2	CASTRGGPWAEAFF	TGTGCCAGCACGCGCGGGGGACCCTGGGCTGAAGCTTTCTTT
NA	TRBJ2-2	NA	TRBV29-1	CSVLMQGYTGELFF	TGCAGCGTTTTGATGCAGGGGTACACCGGGGAGCTGTTTTTT